The 5 T cell receptor beta chains below all came from one sample that was sequenced in a study of blood T cell repertoires in COVID-19. Assay used: immunoSEQ multiplex PCR; TCRdb lists only in-frame clones, some missing. There are roughly 190,000 clones in the sample; around 94% occur only once, and approximately 0.69% lies in the top ten. The sample was peripheral blood. The receptors were sampled from a man aged 30 to 45 with COVID-19, enrolled during active disease.

The CDR3 loop reads CASSQETGGGYTF. CDR3 DNA sequence: TGTGCCAGCAGCCAAGAGACAGGAGGAGGCTACACCTTC. The chain combines TRBV14 with TRBJ1-2; D is possibly TRBD1 (6 bases). Between the trimmed V and J ends, which lost 0 bases and 8 bases, there was a span of 10 bases. CDR3 length: 13 amino acids. Germline V gene lookup returns CDR1 SGHDN and CDR2 FVKESK.

This chain joins TRBV6-6 and TRBJ1-2, with 7 nucleotides matching TRBD1. CDR1 and CDR2 from the germline V gene are MNHNY and SVGAGI (reference sequence). The trim removed 9 bases at V and 5 bases at J, leaving 24 bases unmatched. The CDR3 has 18 amino acids. Here the CDR3 DNA reads TGTGCCAGTACTCGAGCAGTTACTCTTTCTGGCAGGGGGTATGGCTACACCTTC. This translates into CASTRAVTLSGRGYGYTF.

V usage is TRBV5-1 and J usage is TRBJ2-7; perhaps TRBD2 as D (5 bases). Per the germline V gene, CDR1 is SGHRS and CDR2 is YFSETQ. Between the trimmed V and J ends, which lost 3 bases and 2 bases, there was a span of 21 bases. The CDR3 covers 17 residues. The CDR3 here is CASSSRRPAVSAYEQYF. The CDR3 region has the DNA TGCGCCAGCAGCTCCCGTCGCCCAGCGGTGTCCGCCTACGAGCAGTACTTC. Full variable domain (remainder filled in from reference TRBV5-1 and TRBJ2-7): KAGVTQTPRYLIKTRGQQVTLSCSPISGHRSVSWYQQTPGQGLQFLFEYFSETQRNKGNFPGRFSGRQFSNSRSEMNVSTLELGDSALYLCASSSRRPAVSAYEQYFGPGTRLTVT.

V usage is TRBV11-2 and J usage is TRBJ1-4; D remains ambiguous. The germline V gene encodes CDR1 SGHAT and CDR2 FQNNGV. Trimming shortened V by 1 base and J by 7 bases, and 13 bases separated the two germline ends. The CDR3 covers 15 residues. This CDR3 reads CASSLGAGGSEKLFF. The CDR3 nucleotides read TGTGCCAGCAGCTTAGGTGCGGGTGGGAGTGAAAAACTGTTTTTT.

The rearrangement links TRBV6-5 to TRBJ1-5, with D maybe TRBD1 (5 bases). Deletions cut 2 bases from V and 7 bases from J, with 12 bases between. The CDR3 contains 14 residues. Germline V CDR1 and CDR2: MNHEY, SVGAGI. As DNA, the CDR3 is TGTGCCAGCAGTTACACGGGGGGTGAGCAGCCCCAGCATTTT. Translating it yields CASSYTGGEQPQHF.